This is a list of T cell receptor beta chains from one sample in a study of blood T cell repertoires in COVID-19. Data came from immunoSEQ multiplex PCR; TCRdb stores just in-frame clones and leaves some out. The sample includes hundreds of thousands of clones, 86% of them seen just once. The sequencing sample was made of peripheral blood. These TCRs come from a woman aged 25 to 39 with active or convalescent COVID-19. CDR3s leave out the opening cysteine and the closing phenylalanine or tryptophan. D genes are given only for firm matches.

v_gene | d_gene | CDR3aa
TRBV6-4 | . | ASSRQSLQH
TRBV6-6 | . | ASSPGGTDSSYNSPLH
TRBV6-5 | TRBD2 | ASIPTSGTGGELF
TRBV7-2 | . | ASSSIYEQY
TRBV28 | . | ASRFGALGVGGYT
TRBV5-1 | TRBD1 | ASSVGTGDDLSDEQF
TRBV19 | . | ASRTISGELF
TRBV6-5 | TRBD1 | ASSSGQGWEKLF
TRBV5-1 | . | ASSLAATGGWGTQY
TRBV6-2/TRBV6-3 | TRBD2 | ASSLLAGGTDTQY
TRBV6-5 | . | ASRPGGNQPQH
TRBV7-9 | TRBD1 | ASRHRDRVQDEQF
TRBV3-1/TRBV3-2 | . | ASSQVWEHNEQF
TRBV28 | TRBD1 | ASGTGSSGANVLT
TRBV28 | . | ASSSAGGTQY
TRBV21-1 | . | ASSKDIGQVGDTGELF
TRBV4-2 | TRBD1 | ASSERQGAGGSPLH
TRBV6-6 | TRBD1 | ASSLDRGDWNQPQH
TRBV3-1/TRBV3-2 | . | ASSQGSGPQH
TRBV19 | TRBD1 | ASSKAGTGPSYEQY
TRBV4-1 | TRBD1 | ASSQLQGAADTQY
TRBV7-9 | . | ASSSDGTYEQY
TRBV10-3 | . | AASRSREETQY
TRBV12-3/TRBV12-4 | TRBD2 | ATLSGETDTQY
TRBV4-2 | TRBD2 | ASSQERGLAYEQY
TRBV27 | TRBD1 | ASSPWTGRLSYEQY
TRBV7-6 | TRBD1 | ASSLKGAPYNEQF
TRBV7-8 | . | ASSLVGQNPEKLF
TRBV29-1 | TRBD2 | SVERAGGQETQY
TRBV4-1 | TRBD2 | ASSLPGLARSSGANVLT
TRBV13 | TRBD1 | ASSSTDRVGHTIY
TRBV4-2 | TRBD2 | ASSQGSGGGEQF
TRBV19 | . | ASSIGQGNTEAF
TRBV5-5 | TRBD1 | ASSSRQGLQPQH
TRBV7-2 | TRBD1 | ASSFPRQGATDTQY
TRBV7-9 | . | ASSLEIHEETQY
TRBV2 | TRBD1 | ASSTDRGEGYT
TRBV6-5 | TRBD2 | ASSLLAGGQETQY
TRBV3-1/TRBV3-2 | TRBD2 | ASSLTSDSREQY